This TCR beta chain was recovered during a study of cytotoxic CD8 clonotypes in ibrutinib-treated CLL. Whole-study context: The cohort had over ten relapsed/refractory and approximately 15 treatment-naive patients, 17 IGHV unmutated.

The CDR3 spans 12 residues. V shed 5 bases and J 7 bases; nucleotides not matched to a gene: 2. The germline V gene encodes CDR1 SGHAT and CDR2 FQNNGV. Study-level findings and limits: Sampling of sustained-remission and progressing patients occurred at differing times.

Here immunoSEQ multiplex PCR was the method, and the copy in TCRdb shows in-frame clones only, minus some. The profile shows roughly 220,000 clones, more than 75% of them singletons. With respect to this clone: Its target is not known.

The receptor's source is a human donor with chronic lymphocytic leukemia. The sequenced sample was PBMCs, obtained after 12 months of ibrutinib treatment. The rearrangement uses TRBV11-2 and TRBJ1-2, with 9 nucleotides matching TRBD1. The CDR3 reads CASSPGQGGYTF. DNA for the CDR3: TGTGCCAGCAGCCCGGGACAGGGTGGCTACACCTTC. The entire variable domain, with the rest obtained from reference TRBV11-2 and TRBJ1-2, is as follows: EAGVAQSPRYKIIEKRQSVAFWCNPISGHATLYWYQQILGQGPKLLIQFQNNGVVDDSQLPKDRFSAERLKGVDSTLKIQPAKLEDSAVYLCASSPGQGGYTFGSGTRLTVV.